This T cell receptor beta chain was retrieved from a study of low-dose radiotherapy and immunotherapy resistance in tumors. Study in general: Intravenous cyclophosphamide at 200 mg/m2 preceded radiation and immunotherapy by one day, every two weeks.

Time point reported: after trial treatment. Described treatment: LDRT plus nivolumab, ipilimumab, low-dose cyclophosphamide and aspirin (RACIN trial). This CDR3 contains 17 residues. V gave up 1 base and J gave up 14 bases, with 32 bases separating them. The germline CDR1 and CDR2 sequences are SQVTM and ANQGSEA. In this sample, this clonotype turned up many times. Priming of first-strand cDNA relied on TRAV- and TRBV-specific primers (covering alpha and beta chains). It was with a constant-region primer and a V-primer adapter that TCRs were amplified over roughly 19 PCR cycles. In vitro transcription served to amplify the mRNA that had been isolated. Each CDR3 protein gets one entry after TCRdb re-called the reads with MiXCR. The sample records around 58,000 distinct CDR3 sequences, 20% to 25% being singletons.

The chain links TRBV29-1 to TRBJ1-2, with a weak D call TRBD1 (6 bases). Sample: PBMCs, taken after low-dose radiotherapy plus immunotherapy. This sequence originates from a male donor with prostate cancer. The chain's CDR3 is CSVEGSSTGASMGLRTF. The CDR3 DNA follows: TGCAGCGTTGAAGGTTCCTCGACAGGAGCCTCTATGGGGCTAAGGACCTTC.